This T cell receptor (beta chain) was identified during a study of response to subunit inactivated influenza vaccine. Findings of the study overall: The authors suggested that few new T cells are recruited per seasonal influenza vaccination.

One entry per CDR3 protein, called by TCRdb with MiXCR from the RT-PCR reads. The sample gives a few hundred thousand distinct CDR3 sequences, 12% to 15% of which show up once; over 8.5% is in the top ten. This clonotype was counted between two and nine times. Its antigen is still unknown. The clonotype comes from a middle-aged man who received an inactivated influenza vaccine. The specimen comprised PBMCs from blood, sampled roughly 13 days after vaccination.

CDR3 sequence: CSARGLAGGPGTGELFF. CDR3 nucleotide sequence: TGCAGTGCTAGGGGACTAGCGGGGGGGCCGGGCACCGGGGAGCTGTTTTTT. The chain uses TRBV20-1 and TRBJ2-2, with 16 bases fitting TRBD2. Germline V gives CDR1 DFQATT, CDR2 SNEGSKA (reference sequence). The CDR3 is 17 residues long. The V gene end was trimmed by 3 bases and the J gene end by 4 bases; junction bases not matched to a gene: 5.